The 21 T cell receptor beta chains listed next were all sequenced from one sample in a study of T-cell reconstitution after alpha-beta-depleted transplantation in children. Molecular barcoding with unique molecular identifiers was used for the TCRbeta library. MiXCR was run by TCRdb on the PCR reads, yielding one entry per CDR3 protein. The table has about 230,000 distinct CDR3 sequences, about a tenth seen once. The starting material was PBMCs from the stem cell graft donor, obtained from the stem cell graft. These receptor sequences come from a human donor who donated a stem cell graft to a child with acute lymphoblastic leukemia.

Of note for this clonotype: The junction departs from germline at one end; a sequencing error may be responsible. This chain links TRBV7-2 with TRBJ2-1, with TRBD1 identical over 8 bases. There are 16 residues in the CDR3. Germline CDR1 reads SGHTA; CDR2 reads FQGNSA. CDR3: CASSLRGTGSHNEQFF. CDR3 bases: TGTGCCAGCAGCTTACGAGGGACAGGCTCCCACAATGAGCAGTTCTTC.

The gene calls are TRBV5-4 and TRBJ1-6; 9 bases are a match to TRBD1. Germline-derived CDR1 and CDR2 are SGHNT and YYREEE (reference sequence). The CDR3 loop spans 15 amino acids. Trimming took 2 bases from V and 8 from J; bases not matched to a gene: 5. CDR3 bases: TGTGCCAGCAGCTTTGGGACAGGGATGCATTCACCCCTCCACTTT. It translates to CASSFGTGMHSPLHF.

This clonotype was seen ten or more times. The rearrangement links TRBV5-1 to TRBJ1-5, with unresolved D. There are 13 residues in the CDR3. Trimming stripped 2 bases from V and 7 bases from J, with 10 bases between. CDR1 and CDR2 from the germline V gene are SGHRS and YFSETQ. CDR3 bases: TGCGCCAGCAGCTTTTCGTTAGGACAGCCCCAGCATTTT. It encodes CASSFSLGQPQHF.

On this clonotype: Possible read error: a much larger clone is one base away. V gene TRBV5-1 combines with J gene TRBJ2-7; D might be TRBD1 or TRBD2, each matching 6 bases. CDR1 is SGHRS, CDR2 YFSETQ, per germline. CDR3 length: 15 residues. Trimming pared 4 bases from V and 2 bases from J, leaving 16 bases between. As DNA, the CDR3 is TGCGCCAGCAGCGGCGGGACAACCAGAACCTACGAGCAGTACTTC. Its translation is CASSGGTTRTYEQYF. The variable domain in full, completed from reference TRBV5-1 and TRBJ2-7, reads KAGVTQTPRYLIKTRGQQVTLSCSPISGHRSVSWYQQTPGQGLQFLFEYFSETQRNKGNFPGRFSGRQFSNSRSEMNVSTLELGDSALYLCASSGGTTRTYEQYFGPGTRLTVT.

This clonotype has just a few counts. The chain combines TRBV5-6 with TRBJ1-1; D not resolved. Between the trimmed V and J ends, which lost 0 bases and 5 bases, there was a span of 8 bases. The CDR3 covers 13 residues. The germline V gene encodes CDR1 SGHDT and CDR2 YYEEEE. CDR3 sequence (DNA): TGTGCCAGCAGCTTGGGTGGGTGGACTGAAGCTTTCTTT. Amino acid sequence: CASSLGGWTEAFF.

In this sample, this clonotype turned up many times. This rearrangement joins TRBV5-1 to TRBJ1-1, with D maybe TRBD1 (5 bases). CDR1 and CDR2 from the germline V gene are SGHRS and YFSETQ. The CDR3 length is 15 residues. The V end was cut by 5 bases, the J end by 4 bases, with 18 bases between. The CDR3 here is CASSQTLAGPTEAFF. DNA for the CDR3: TGCGCCAGCAGTCAGACATTGGCGGGGCCCACTGAAGCTTTCTTT.

This clonotype was recorded many times. The genes are TRBV11-2 and TRBJ2-3, with D unclear. Germline CDR1 SGHAT, CDR2 FQNNGV. This CDR3 comprises 13 residues. V dropped 7 bases and J dropped 0 bases, with 8 bases sitting between them. The CDR3 nucleotides are TGTGCCAGCACCCCTTTCAGCACAGATACGCAGTATTTT. Translating gives CASTPFSTDTQYF.

The sample holds a few counts of this clonotype. The rearrangement joins TRBV12-3 or TRBV12-4 to TRBJ1-1, with D unclear. The CDR3 loop spans 15 amino acids. The ends were cut back, 3 bases at V and 0 bases at J, with 11 bases in the middle. CDR3 nucleotide sequence: TGTGCCAGCAGTTTGCGGTTCGGGATGAACACTGAAGCTTTCTTT. Its protein is CASSLRFGMNTEAFF.

This clonotype was observed at least ten times. The chain combines TRBV6-2 or TRBV6-3 with TRBJ2-2, with no clear D. The CDR3 has 13 residues. Deletions cut 1 base from V and 4 bases from J, with 4 bases between. Per the germline V gene, CDR1 is MNHEY and CDR2 is SVGEGT. In DNA form, the CDR3 reads TGTGCCAGCAGTTACTGGGCCACCGGGGAGCTGTTTTTT. Its translation is CASSYWATGELFF.

This clonotype has a count of ten or more. The rearrangement links TRBV6-2 or TRBV6-3 to TRBJ1-2, with D hard to call. Germline CDR1 MNHEY, CDR2 SVGEGT. The CDR3 extends over 13 amino acids. V lost 5 bases and J 3 bases, leaving 10 bases between the germline ends. The CDR3 region is CASSREEHYGYTF. CDR3 sequence (DNA): TGTGCCAGCAGTCGAGAGGAACACTATGGCTACACCTTC.

This clonotype was found a few times. The V call is TRBV2, the J call TRBJ2-5; D is unclear. Trimming removed 3 bases at V and 9 bases at J, with 8 bases between. CDR3 length: 11 residues. In germline, CDR1 is SNHLY, CDR2 FYNNEI. CDR3 region: CASSEDRAQYF. The CDR3, as DNA: TGTGCCAGCAGTGAGGACCGGGCCCAGTACTTC.

The chain uses TRBV5-1 and TRBJ2-5; unclear D gene. CDR1 and CDR2 from the germline V gene are SGHRS and YFSETQ. V lost 5 bases to trimming and J lost 2 bases, with 16 bases between them. The CDR3 loop spans 15 amino acids. As DNA, the CDR3 is TGCGCCAGCAGGCCCGCCCCTGTAGGGCAAGAGACCCAGTACTTC. Its protein is CASRPAPVGQETQYF.

The chain carries TRBV18 and TRBJ1-1; no reliable D call. The V end lost 6 bases, the J end lost 3 bases, and 11 bases lay between the germline ends. Looked up from germline, CDR1 is KGHSH and CDR2 is LQKENI. The CDR3 spans 13 residues. The CDR3 is CASSAVWDTEAFF. As DNA, the CDR3 is TGTGCCAGCTCTGCGGTTTGGGACACTGAAGCTTTCTTT.

This clonotype was observed many times. The V call is TRBV5-1, the J call TRBJ2-2; TRBD1 is a possible D gene (6 bases). Germline lookup yields CDR1 SGHRS and CDR2 YFSETQ. The CDR3 runs to 15 residues. V lost 4 bases and J lost 3, with 13 bases in between. The CDR3 nucleotides read TGCGCCAGCAGCCAAGGGGGACCTTACACCGGGGAGCTGTTTTTT. Translated: CASSQGGPYTGELFF.

The CDR3 loop reads CSAPLGYEQYF. DNA of the CDR3: TGCAGTGCCCCACTGGGTTACGAGCAGTACTTC. This sequence joins TRBV20-1 and TRBJ2-7; no clear D. CDR3 length equals 11 residues. The germline gives CDR1 DFQATT, CDR2 SNEGSKA (reference sequence). Trimming left V 6 bases short and J 4 bases short, with 10 bases between.

This clonotype appeared many times. The chain couples TRBV29-1 to TRBJ2-6; D remains unclear. Germline CDR1 SQVTM, CDR2 ANQGSEA. Trimming shortened V by 2 bases and J by 0 bases, and 5 bases separated the two germline ends. CDR3 length: 14 amino acids. The CDR3 nucleotides read TGCAGCGTTGAATCCCCCTCTGGGGCCAACGTCCTGACTTTC. Its protein product is CSVESPSGANVLTF.

At least ten counts were recorded for this clonotype. The chain joins TRBV5-6 to TRBJ1-1; a weak D match, TRBD1 (5 bases). V was shortened by 4 bases and J by 4 bases, with 11 bases between the two germline ends. The CDR3 is 13 residues long. CDR1 and CDR2 from the germline V gene are SGHDT and YYEEEE. The CDR3 loop is CASSPAGVTEAFF. The DNA for the CDR3 is TGTGCCAGCAGCCCAGCGGGGGTCACTGAAGCTTTCTTT.

The V gene is TRBV7-8, the J gene TRBJ2-3, with a weak D call TRBD1 (8 bases). The germline CDR1 and CDR2 sequences are SGHVS and FQNEAQ. The ends were cut back, 5 bases at V and 3 bases at J, with 18 bases in the middle. The CDR3 consists of 16 residues. DNA of the CDR3: TGTGCCAGCAGCGCATCACAGGGGGGGAGGACAGATACGCAGTATTTT. Its translation: CASSASQGGRTDTQYF.

This clonotype was detected a few times. This chain uses TRBV7-6 with TRBJ2-5; D unclear. The length of the CDR3 is 15 residues. V dropped 5 bases and J dropped 0 bases, with 13 bases sitting between them. Germline CDR1 is SGHVS and CDR2 is FNYEAQ. In nucleotides, the CDR3 is TGTGCCAGCAGCCGTGGACGGGCGTACCAAGAGACCCAGTACTTC. The encoded protein is CASSRGRAYQETQYF.

The chain combines TRBV10-2 with TRBJ2-2; a possible D gene is TRBD2 (6 bases). V lost 3 bases and J 0 bases, leaving 14 bases between the germline ends. Germline CDR1 WSHSY, CDR2 SAAADI. The CDR3 length is 17 residues. The CDR3 DNA is TGCGCCAGCAGTGAAAGACAGAGCGGGCCGAACACCGGGGAGCTGTTTTTT. Its translation: CASSERQSGPNTGELFF.

This clonotype was counted a few times. The chain links TRBV29-1 to TRBJ2-7; 9 bases are shared with TRBD1. This CDR3 is built from 13 residues. The germline gives CDR1 SQVTM, CDR2 ANQGSEA. V lost 8 bases to trimming and J lost 2 bases; unmatched junction nucleotides: 7. The CDR3 region is CSTGTGPPYEQYF. The CDR3, as DNA: TGCAGCACTGGGACAGGGCCCCCCTACGAGCAGTACTTC.